This paragraph covers one TCR beta chain sequence. What it binds is not known. Vbeta (60) and Jbeta (13) primers were used in the PCR. TCRdb keeps only in-frame clones here, not all; method: immunoSEQ multiplex PCR. The sample contains about 220,000 clones, over 80% of which appear only once. This sample is drawn from a study of cytomegalovirus exposure and HLA in healthy donors. Study-wide results and caveats: Segments of the TCR beta V type were, in most cases, productive about 87% or about 30% of the time in an earlier analysis. It has been reported that TCR beta sequences accurately predicted the HLA-A and HLA-B alleles of most subjects. A later analysis found most CMV-associated TCR beta chains apparently HLA-restricted. The study recorded fewer than 200 TCR beta chains that were cytomegalovirus-associated.

Sequenced sample: PBMCs. The source of this sequence is a man aged 40-49 years in good health and CMV-seropositive.

CDR3 nucleotides: TGTGCCTGGAGTGTACGCCAGGGGAGCTATGGCTACACCTTC. Translated: CAWSVRQGSYGYTF. The J gene is TRBJ1-2, the V gene TRBV30; D is perhaps TRBD1 (6 bases). The germline V and J ends were trimmed by 0 bases and 4 bases, with 12 bases remaining between them. The CDR3 loop spans 14 amino acids. The V gene's germline CDR1 is GTSNPN and CDR2 SVGIG (reference sequence).